This T cell receptor (beta chain) was sequenced for a study of T cells in Graves' hyperthyroidism and ophthalmopathy. In germline, CDR1 is LGHDT, CDR2 YNNKEL (reference sequence). The CDR3 contains 14 residues. On this clonotype itself: This may be a read error, as it is one base from a much larger clone.

The CDR3 regions of TCR beta were amplified from RNA transcripts. Researchers ran a first-round RT-PCR on the TCR CDR3 using the HTBI primer set. TCRdb itself ran the multiplex PCR reads through MiXCR, one entry per CDR3 protein. The sample has about 250,000 distinct CDR3 sequences; around 24% are singletons. The material sequenced was blood. The sequence derives from a woman between 40 and 55 years old with Graves' ophthalmopathy. The rearrangement joins TRBV3-1 to TRBJ1-5; D gene ambiguous. The CDR3 loop is CASSQGISNRPQHF. CDR3 DNA: TGTGCCAGCAGCCAAGGGATTAGCAATCGGCCCCAGCATTTT.